This T cell receptor (beta chain) was obtained from a study of blood T cell repertoires in COVID-19. Study background: From the United States, Italy and Spain came samples of acute and convalescent COVID-19. Nucleic acid was either cDNA or gDNA, and it came from T cells, B-cell-depleted T cells, or PBMCs.

Original handling: The assay estimated nucleated cells by amplifying reference gene primers. The table came from immunoSEQ multiplex PCR; TCRdb's copy has only in-frame clones and leaves some out. From that table come the V and J calls and clone size; the DNA was used to work out D and trimming. Of 400,000 to 550,000 clones detected, 87% appear once; the ten largest clones hold over 1.5%. All enrollees were roughly 18 to 100 years old and from fewer than 30 US areas. Sequencing was done on a sample of PBMCs or T cells enriched from blood (not recorded which). The clonotype originates from a woman under 30 with acute COVID-19.

CDR3 nucleotide sequence: TGTGCCTGGAGTACGAGAAGCACAGATACGCAGTATTTT. Protein: CAWSTRSTDTQYF. The chain carries TRBV30 and TRBJ2-3; no clear D gene. V lost 2 bases, J lost 0 bases, and 6 bases lay in between. Germline V gene sequence: CDR1 GTSNPN, CDR2 SVGIG (reference sequence). The CDR3 is 13 amino acids.